This TCR beta chain comes out of a study of naive and memory T cell subsets. General study findings and limits: TCR transcript changes with activation or differentiation may affect this RNA method.

V lost 1 base and J lost 5, with 11 bases in between. Germline CDR1 and CDR2: SGHAT and FQNNGV. This CDR3 spans 14 amino acids. Adult healthy volunteers gave 2.5 ml peripheral blood for whole-blood RNA. A UMI-containing oligonucleotide was joined by 3' ligation to the TCR cDNA template. Unsorted total RNA, roughly 1 to 1000 ng, was DNase treated before reverse transcription. Ten or more counts support this clonotype. The antigen remains unidentified. Reverse transcription of blood and skin TCR RNA was primed at alpha and beta constant regions. The SP2 primer and nested alpha and beta constant region primers amplified ligated cDNA in four rounds. TCRdb re-analysed the 5' RACE reads in MiXCR, keeping a single row per CDR3 protein. In the table there are about 22,000 distinct CDR3 sequences, less than 5% of which are singletons.

The source is a male donor in good health. The chain recombines TRBV11-2 with TRBJ2-5; tentatively, D is TRBD1 (5 bases). CDR3 coding DNA: TGTGCCAGCAGCTTAGGGGCAGGGCGTGAGACCCAGTACTTC. Translation gives CASSLGAGRETQYF.